These 11 T cell receptor beta chains were sequenced from one sample in a study of cytomegalovirus exposure and HLA in healthy donors. PCR primers comprised 60 Vbeta and 13 Jbeta primers. Clones were sequenced by immunoSEQ multiplex PCR, and TCRdb holds only the in-frame ones, with some missing. The sample has roughly 120,000 clones, 55% to 75% seen once. The sample taken for sequencing was PBMCs. These receptors all stem from a woman in her thirties or forties in good health and CMV-seropositive.

The chain joins TRBV5-1 to TRBJ2-5; 9 positions match TRBD1. Germline CDR1 and CDR2: SGHRS and YFSETQ. The length of the CDR3 is 14 residues. V lost 2 bases, J lost 14 bases, and 13 bases stayed unmatched. CDR3 nucleotides: TGCGCCAGCAGCTTAACAGGGGGCAGCGAGGTGCCATACTTC. Protein product: CASSLTGGSEVPYF. The variable domain in full, with the rest retrieved from reference TRBV5-1 and TRBJ2-5, is KAGVTQTPRYLIKTRGQQVTLSCSPISGHRSVSWYQQTPGQGLQFLFEYFSETQRNKGNFPGRFSGRQFSNSRSEMNVSTLELGDSALYLCASSLTGGSEVPYFGPGTRLLVL.

This rearrangement joins TRBV4-3 to TRBJ1-1, with TRBD1 matching 8 bases. Germline CDR1 is LGHNA and CDR2 is YSLEER. The V segment lost 7 bases and the J segment 0 bases; nucleotides outside the gene matches: 1. CDR3 size: 13 residues. The CDR3 sequence is CASKDRVNTEAFF. CDR3 DNA sequence: TGCGCCAGCAAGGACAGGGTGAACACTGAAGCTTTCTTT.

The rearrangement joins TRBV28 to TRBJ2-5; TRBD2 agrees at 9 bases. The DNA end favors TRBJ2-7, so the J call may be wrong. Germline lookup yields CDR1 MDHEN and CDR2 SYDVKM. The CDR3 consists of 15 residues. CDR3 sequence reads: CASSFSGRAKYEQYF. CDR3 DNA: TGTGCCAGCAGTTTTAGCGGGAGAGCGAAATACGAGCAGTACTTC.

The rearrangement uses TRBV11-2 and TRBJ1-1, with a weak D call TRBD1 (5 bases). V dropped 6 bases and J dropped 0 bases, with 8 bases sitting between them. This CDR3 contains 13 residues. CDR1 and CDR2 from the germline V gene are SGHAT and FQNNGV. The CDR3 DNA is TGTGCCAGCAGAACAGGAATGAACACTGAAGCTTTCTTT. Translated: CASRTGMNTEAFF.

The chain uses TRBV5-1 and TRBJ2-7; 13 positions agree with TRBD2. The CDR3 has 15 residues. V gave up 3 bases and J gave up 4 bases; unmatched junction bases: 4. The germline gives CDR1 SGHRS, CDR2 YFSETQ. This CDR3 reads CASSSTSGRAYEQYF. CDR3 coding DNA: TGCGCCAGCAGCTCAACTAGCGGGAGGGCTTACGAGCAGTACTTC.

This clone came up once. The rearrangement uses TRBV30 and TRBJ2-3; 8 bases agree with TRBD1. The CDR3 runs 19 residues. The junction had 19 bases not matched to a gene; V was cut back by 2 bases and J by 3 bases. Germline CDR1 reads GTSNPN; CDR2 reads SVGIG (reference sequence). The CDR3 loop reads CAWSSPRDRGRIRTDTQYF. The CDR3 DNA reads TGTGCCTGGAGTTCACCCCGCGACAGGGGAAGAATTCGAACAGATACGCAGTATTTT.

V usage is TRBV11-3 and J usage is TRBJ1-4; tentatively, D is TRBD1 (6 bases). The CDR3 is made up of 18 amino acids. Between the trimmed V and J ends, which lost 2 bases and 2 bases, there was a span of 18 bases. The germline V gene encodes CDR1 SGHNT and CDR2 YENEEA. For the CDR3, the DNA is TGTGCCAGCAGCTTATTGGATACCACAGGGACCACTAATGAAAAACTGTTTTTT. This codes for CASSLLDTTGTTNEKLFF.

The V and J genes are TRBV7-9 and TRBJ2-3; D is unresolved. Germline V gene lookup returns CDR1 SEHNR and CDR2 FQNEAQ (reference sequence). This CDR3 comprises 14 residues. V was pared by 1 base and J by 8 bases, with 13 bases between. The CDR3 region is CASSLVVGGGTQYF. The CDR3 DNA reads as TGTGCCAGCAGCTTAGTCGTCGGTGGTGGTACGCAGTATTTT.

The chain has TRBV4-2 and TRBJ2-1; D is perhaps TRBD2 (5 bases). The CDR3 length is 15 residues. Germline V lookup: CDR1 LGHNA, CDR2 YNFKEQ. Trimming pared 1 base from V and 5 bases from J, leaving 12 bases between. DNA of the CDR3: TGTGCCAGCAGCCAAGTTCTAGCACAAAACAATGAGCAGTTCTTC. The encoded protein is CASSQVLAQNNEQFF.

This clone was observed a few times. The chain has TRBV5-1 and TRBJ2-7, with D maybe TRBD1 (6 bases). The CDR3 consists of 14 residues. Germline V gives CDR1 SGHRS, CDR2 YFSETQ. Trimming stripped 5 bases from V and 0 bases from J, with 12 bases between. The CDR3 is CASRRQVSSYEQYF. DNA for the CDR3: TGCGCCAGCAGACGACAGGTGAGCTCCTACGAGCAGTACTTC.

The chain uses TRBV11-1 and TRBJ2-5; weak D call: TRBD2 (5 bases). V gave up 2 bases and J gave up 5 bases, with 15 bases separating them. Germline V gene lookup returns CDR1 SGHAT and CDR2 FQDESV (reference sequence). The length of the CDR3 is 15 residues. CDR3 region: CASSLSGRGHETQYF. As DNA, the CDR3 is TGTGCCAGCAGCTTATCGGGCCGGGGTCACGAGACCCAGTACTTC.